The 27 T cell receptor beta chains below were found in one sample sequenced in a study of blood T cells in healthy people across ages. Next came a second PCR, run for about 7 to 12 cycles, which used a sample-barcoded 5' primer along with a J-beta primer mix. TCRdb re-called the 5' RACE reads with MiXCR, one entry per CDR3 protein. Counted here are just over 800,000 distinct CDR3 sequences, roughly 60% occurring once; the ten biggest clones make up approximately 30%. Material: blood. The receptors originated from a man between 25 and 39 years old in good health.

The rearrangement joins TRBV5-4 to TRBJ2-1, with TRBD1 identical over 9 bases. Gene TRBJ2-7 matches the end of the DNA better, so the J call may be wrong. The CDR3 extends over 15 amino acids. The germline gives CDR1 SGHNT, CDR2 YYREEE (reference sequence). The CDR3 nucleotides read TGTGCCAGCAACAGGGGGCACGACTCCTACAATGAGCAGTACTTC. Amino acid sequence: CASNRGHDSYNEQYF.

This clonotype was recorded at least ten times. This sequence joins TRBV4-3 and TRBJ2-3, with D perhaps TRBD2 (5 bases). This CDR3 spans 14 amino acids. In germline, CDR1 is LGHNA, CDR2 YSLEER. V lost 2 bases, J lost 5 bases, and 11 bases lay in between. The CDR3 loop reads CASSQTRGKDTQYF. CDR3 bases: TGCGCCAGCAGCCAAACCCGAGGGAAAGATACGCAGTATTTT.

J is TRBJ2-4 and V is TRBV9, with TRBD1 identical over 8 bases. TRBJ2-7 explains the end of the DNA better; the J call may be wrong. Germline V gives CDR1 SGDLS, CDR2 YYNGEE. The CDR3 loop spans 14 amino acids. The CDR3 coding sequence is TGTGCCAGCAGCGTCGCGGACAGGGTCGACGAGCAGTACTTC. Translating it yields CASSVADRVDEQYF.

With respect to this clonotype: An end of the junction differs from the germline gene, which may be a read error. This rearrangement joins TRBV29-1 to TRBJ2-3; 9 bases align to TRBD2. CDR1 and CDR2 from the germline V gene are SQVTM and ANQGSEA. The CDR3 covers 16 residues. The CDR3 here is CSAEILLRGGRYTQYF. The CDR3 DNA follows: TGCAGCGCTGAAATTCTATTGCGGGGGGGCCGATATACGCAGTATTTT.

The CDR3 nucleotides read TGCGCCAGCAGCCAATCCCTGGAAGCAGATACGCAGTATTTT. Translation gives CASSQSLEADTQYF. The chain has TRBV4-3 and TRBJ2-3; D unresolved. The CDR3 has 14 amino acids. Germline values: CDR1 LGHNA, CDR2 YSLEER. V was cut by 2 bases and J by 4 bases, with 10 bases left in between.

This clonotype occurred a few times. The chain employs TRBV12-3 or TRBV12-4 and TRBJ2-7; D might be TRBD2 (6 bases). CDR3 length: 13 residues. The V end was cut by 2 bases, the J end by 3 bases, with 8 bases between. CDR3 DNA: TGTGCCAGCAGTTTATGGACTATCTACGAGCAGTACTTC. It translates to CASSLWTIYEQYF.

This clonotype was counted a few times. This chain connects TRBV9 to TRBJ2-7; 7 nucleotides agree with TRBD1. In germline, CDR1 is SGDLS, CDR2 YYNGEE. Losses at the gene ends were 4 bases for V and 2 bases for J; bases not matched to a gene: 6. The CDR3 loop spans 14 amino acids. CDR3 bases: TGTGCCAGCAGCATCCGGGACAGAGCCTACGAGCAGTACTTC. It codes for CASSIRDRAYEQYF.

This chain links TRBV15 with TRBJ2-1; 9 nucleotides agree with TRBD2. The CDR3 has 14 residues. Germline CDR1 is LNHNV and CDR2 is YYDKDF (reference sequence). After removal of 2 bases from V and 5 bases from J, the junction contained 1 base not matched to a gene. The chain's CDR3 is CATSRQRGDNEQFF. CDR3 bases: TGTGCCACCAGCAGACAGCGGGGGGACAATGAGCAGTTCTTC.

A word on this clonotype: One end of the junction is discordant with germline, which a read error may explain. The CDR3 loop is CASSLGSSYKEQFF. CDR3 nucleotide sequence: TGTGCCAGCAGCCTCGGGAGCTCCTACAAGGAGCAGTTCTTC. This rearrangement joins TRBV7-9 to TRBJ2-1; a possible D gene is TRBD2 (6 bases). CDR3 size: 14 residues. In germline, CDR1 is SEHNR, CDR2 FQNEAQ (reference sequence).

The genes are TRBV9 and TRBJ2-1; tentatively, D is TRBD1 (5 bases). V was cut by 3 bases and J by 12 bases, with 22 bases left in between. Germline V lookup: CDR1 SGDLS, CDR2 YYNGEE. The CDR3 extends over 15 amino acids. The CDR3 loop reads CASSGRTAISRGQFF. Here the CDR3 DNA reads TGTGCCAGCAGCGGCAGGACGGCTATCTCAAGGGGGCAGTTCTTC.

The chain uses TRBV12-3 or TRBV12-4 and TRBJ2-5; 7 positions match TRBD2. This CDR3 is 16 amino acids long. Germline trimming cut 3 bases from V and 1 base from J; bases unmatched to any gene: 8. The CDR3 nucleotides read TGTGCCAGCAGTTTTTGGGCGGGGGAGTCCCAAGAGACCCAGTACTTC. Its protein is CASSFWAGESQETQYF.

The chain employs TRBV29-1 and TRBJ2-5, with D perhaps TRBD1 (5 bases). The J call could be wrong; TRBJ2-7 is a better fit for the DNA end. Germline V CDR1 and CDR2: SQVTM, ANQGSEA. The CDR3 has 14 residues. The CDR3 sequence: CSVESGFSSYEQYF. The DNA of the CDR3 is TGCAGCGTTGAATCAGGGTTTAGCTCCTACGAGCAGTACTTC.

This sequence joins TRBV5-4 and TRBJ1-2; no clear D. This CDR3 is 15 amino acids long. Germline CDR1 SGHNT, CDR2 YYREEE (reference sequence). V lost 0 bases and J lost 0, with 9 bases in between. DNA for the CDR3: TGTGCCAGCAGCTTGGATGGCAACTCTAACTATGGCTACACCTTC. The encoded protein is CASSLDGNSNYGYTF.

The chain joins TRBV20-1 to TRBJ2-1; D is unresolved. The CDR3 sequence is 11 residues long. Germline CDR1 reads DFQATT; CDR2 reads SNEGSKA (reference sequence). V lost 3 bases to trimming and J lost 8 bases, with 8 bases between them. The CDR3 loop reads CSASETYEQFF. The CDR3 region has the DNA TGCAGTGCTAGCGAAACCTATGAGCAGTTCTTC.

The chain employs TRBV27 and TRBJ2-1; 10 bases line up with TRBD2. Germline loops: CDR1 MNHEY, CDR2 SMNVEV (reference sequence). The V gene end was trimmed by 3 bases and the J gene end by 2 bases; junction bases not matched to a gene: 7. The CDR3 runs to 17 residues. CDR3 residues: CASSLLSSGGTYNEQFF. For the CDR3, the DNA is TGTGCCAGCAGTTTGTTGAGTAGCGGGGGGACCTACAATGAGCAGTTCTTC.

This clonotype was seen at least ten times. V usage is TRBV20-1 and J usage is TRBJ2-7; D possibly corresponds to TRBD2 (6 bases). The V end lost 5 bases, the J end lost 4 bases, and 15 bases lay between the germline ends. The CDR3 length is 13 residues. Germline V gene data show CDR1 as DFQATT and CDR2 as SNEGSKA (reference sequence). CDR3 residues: CSAPVEGSYEQYF. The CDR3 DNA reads TGCAGTGCTCCGGTGGAGGGGTCTTACGAGCAGTACTTC.

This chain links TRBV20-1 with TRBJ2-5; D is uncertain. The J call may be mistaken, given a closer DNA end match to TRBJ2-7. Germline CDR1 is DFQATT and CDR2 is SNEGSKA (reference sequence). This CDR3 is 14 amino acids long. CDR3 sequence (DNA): TGCAGTGCTGTTGTCATTGGTTGGTCCTACGAGCAGTACTTC. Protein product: CSAVVIGWSYEQYF.

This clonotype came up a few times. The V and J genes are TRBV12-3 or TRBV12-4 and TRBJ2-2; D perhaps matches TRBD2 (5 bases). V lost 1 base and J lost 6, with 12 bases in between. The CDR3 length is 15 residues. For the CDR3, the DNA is TGTGCCAGCAGTTTAGGCCACCCCGGGGCCGGGGAGCTGTTTTTT. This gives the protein CASSLGHPGAGELFF.

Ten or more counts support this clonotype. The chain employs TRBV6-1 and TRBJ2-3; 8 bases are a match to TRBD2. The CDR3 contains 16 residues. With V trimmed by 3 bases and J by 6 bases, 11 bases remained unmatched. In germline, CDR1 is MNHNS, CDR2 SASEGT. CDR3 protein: CASSEGVGGGDDTQYF. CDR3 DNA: TGTGCCAGCAGTGAGGGGGTCGGGGGGGGAGATGATACGCAGTATTTT.

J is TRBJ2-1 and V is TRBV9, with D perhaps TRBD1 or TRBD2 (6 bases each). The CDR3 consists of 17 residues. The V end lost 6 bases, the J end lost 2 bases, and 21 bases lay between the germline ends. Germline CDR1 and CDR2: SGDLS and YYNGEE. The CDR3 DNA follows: TGTGCCAGCACAAAGGGGGGAGGAGCGAGGGCCTACAATGAGCAGTTCTTC. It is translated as CASTKGGGARAYNEQFF.

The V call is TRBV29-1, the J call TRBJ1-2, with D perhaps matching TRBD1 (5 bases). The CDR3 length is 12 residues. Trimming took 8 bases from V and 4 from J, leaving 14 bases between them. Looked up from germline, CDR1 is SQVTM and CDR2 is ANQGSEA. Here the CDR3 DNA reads TGCAGCACGCCTTCCCAGGGCTATGGCTACACCTTC. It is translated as CSTPSQGYGYTF.

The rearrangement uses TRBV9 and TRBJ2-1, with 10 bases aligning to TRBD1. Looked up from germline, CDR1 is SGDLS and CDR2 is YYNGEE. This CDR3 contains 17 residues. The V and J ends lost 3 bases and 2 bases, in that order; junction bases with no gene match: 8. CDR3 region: CASSEGAGTGAYNEQFF. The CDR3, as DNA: TGTGCCAGCAGCGAGGGAGCCGGGACAGGGGCCTACAATGAGCAGTTCTTC. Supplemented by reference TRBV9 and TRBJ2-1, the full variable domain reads DSGVTQTPKHLITATGQRVTLRCSPRSGDLSVYWYQQSLDQGLQFLIQYYNGEERAKGNILERFSAQQFPDLHSELNLSSLELGDSALYFCASSEGAGTGAYNEQFFGPGTRLTVL.

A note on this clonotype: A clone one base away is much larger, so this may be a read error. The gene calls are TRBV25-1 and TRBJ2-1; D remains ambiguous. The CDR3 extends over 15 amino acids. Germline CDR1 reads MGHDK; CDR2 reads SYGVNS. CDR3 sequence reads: CTSSERQGTLHEQFF. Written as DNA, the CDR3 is TGTACCAGCAGTGAACGGCAAGGAACCCTCCATGAGCAGTTCTTC.

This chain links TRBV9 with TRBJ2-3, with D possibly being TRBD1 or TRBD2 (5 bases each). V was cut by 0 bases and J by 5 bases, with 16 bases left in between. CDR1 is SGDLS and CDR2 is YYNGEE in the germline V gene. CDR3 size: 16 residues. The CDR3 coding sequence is TGTGCCAGCAGCGTAGACGGGGCCCCCCGGGGAGATACGCAGTATTTT. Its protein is CASSVDGAPRGDTQYF.

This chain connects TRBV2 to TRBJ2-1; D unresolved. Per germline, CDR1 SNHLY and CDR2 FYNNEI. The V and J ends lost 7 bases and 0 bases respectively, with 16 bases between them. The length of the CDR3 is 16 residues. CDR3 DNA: TGTGCCAGCAACCCCCTGGTGGCAGACTCCTACAATGAGCAGTTCTTC. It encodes CASNPLVADSYNEQFF.

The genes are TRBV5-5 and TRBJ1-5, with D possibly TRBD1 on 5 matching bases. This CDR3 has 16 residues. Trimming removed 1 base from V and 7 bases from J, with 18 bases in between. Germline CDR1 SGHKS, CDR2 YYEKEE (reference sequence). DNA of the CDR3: TGTGCCAGCAGCTTGTCGGGTGGAGGGGTGAACCAGCCCCAGCATTTT. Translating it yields CASSLSGGGVNQPQHF.

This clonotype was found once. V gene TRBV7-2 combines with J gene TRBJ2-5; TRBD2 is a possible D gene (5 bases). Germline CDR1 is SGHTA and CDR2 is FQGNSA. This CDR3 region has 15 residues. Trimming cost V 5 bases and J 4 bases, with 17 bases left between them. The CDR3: CASSLPATRGETQYF. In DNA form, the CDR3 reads TGTGCCAGCAGCCTCCCCGCAACTAGAGGAGAGACCCAGTACTTC.